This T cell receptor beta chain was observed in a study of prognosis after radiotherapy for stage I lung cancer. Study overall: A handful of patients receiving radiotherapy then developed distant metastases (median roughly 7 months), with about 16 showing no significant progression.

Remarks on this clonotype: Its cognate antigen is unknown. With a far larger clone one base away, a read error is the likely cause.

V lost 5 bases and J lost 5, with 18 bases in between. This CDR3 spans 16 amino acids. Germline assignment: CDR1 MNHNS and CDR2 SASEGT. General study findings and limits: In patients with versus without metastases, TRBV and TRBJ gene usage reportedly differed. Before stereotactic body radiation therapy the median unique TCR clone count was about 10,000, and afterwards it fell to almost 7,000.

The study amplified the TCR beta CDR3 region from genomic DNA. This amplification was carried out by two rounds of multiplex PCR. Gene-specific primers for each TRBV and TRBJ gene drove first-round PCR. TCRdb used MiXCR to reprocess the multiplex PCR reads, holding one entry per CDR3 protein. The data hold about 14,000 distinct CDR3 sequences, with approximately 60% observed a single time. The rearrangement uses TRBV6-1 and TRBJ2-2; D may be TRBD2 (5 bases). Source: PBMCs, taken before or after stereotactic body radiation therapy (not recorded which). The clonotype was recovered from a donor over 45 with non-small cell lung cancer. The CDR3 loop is CASSSPTIWSTGELFF. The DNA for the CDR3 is TGTGCCAGCAGTTCCCCGACTATCTGGTCAACCGGGGAGCTGTTTTTT.